This record looks at one TCR beta chain sequence and its context. The same CDR3 can be traced to other DNA sequences in this sample. This sample is part of a study of blood T cell repertoires in COVID-19. Method: immunoSEQ multiplex PCR; TCRdb's copy keeps in-frame clones and lacks some. The sample has around 450,000 clones, around 87% seen once. Sequenced input: PBMCs or T cells enriched from blood (not recorded which). This TCR came from a woman in her late teens or twenties who had recovered from COVID-19.

CDR3 sequence: CASRQGEATNEKLFF. In nucleotides, the CDR3 is TGTGCCAGCCGACAGGGGGAGGCAACTAATGAAAAACTGTTTTTT. The V gene is TRBV27, the J gene TRBJ1-4; 9 bases align to TRBD1. Germline CDR1 MNHEY, CDR2 SMNVEV (reference sequence). Trimming cost V 8 bases and J 0 bases; bases outside gene matches: 4. This CDR3 is 15 amino acids long.